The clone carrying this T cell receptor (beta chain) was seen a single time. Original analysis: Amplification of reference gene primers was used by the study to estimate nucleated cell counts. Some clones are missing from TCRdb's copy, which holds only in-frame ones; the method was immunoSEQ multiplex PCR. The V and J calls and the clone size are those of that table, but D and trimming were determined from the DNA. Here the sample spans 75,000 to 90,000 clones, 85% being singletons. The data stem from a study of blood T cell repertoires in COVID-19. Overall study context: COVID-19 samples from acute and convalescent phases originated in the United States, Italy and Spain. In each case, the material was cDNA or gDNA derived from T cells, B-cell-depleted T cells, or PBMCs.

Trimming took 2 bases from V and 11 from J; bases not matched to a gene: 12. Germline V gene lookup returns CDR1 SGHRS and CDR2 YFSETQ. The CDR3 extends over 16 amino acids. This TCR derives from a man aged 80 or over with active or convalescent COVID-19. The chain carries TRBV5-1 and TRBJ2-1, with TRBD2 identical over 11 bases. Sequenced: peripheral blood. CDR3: CASSLGPRGTSGKQFF. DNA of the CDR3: TGCGCCAGCAGCTTAGGTCCCCGGGGGACTAGCGGAAAGCAGTTCTTC.